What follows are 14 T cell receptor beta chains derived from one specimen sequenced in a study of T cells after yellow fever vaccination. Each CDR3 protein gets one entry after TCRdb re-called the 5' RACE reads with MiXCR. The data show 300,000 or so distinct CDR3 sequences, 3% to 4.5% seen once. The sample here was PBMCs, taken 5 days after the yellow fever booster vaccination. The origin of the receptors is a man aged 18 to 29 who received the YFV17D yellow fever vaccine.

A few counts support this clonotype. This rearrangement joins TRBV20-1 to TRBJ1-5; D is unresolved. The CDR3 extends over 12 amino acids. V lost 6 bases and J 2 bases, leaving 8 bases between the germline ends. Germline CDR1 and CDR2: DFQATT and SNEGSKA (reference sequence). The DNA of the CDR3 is TGCAGTGCCGCCACGGGCAATCAGCCCCAGCATTTT. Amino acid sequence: CSAATGNQPQHF.

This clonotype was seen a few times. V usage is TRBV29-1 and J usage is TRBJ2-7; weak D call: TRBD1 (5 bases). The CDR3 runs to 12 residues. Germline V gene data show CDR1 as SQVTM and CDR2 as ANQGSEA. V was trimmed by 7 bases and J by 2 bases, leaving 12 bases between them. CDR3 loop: CSAVGAAYEQYV. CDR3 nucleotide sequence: TGCAGCGCTGTTGGGGCAGCCTACGAGCAGTACGTC.

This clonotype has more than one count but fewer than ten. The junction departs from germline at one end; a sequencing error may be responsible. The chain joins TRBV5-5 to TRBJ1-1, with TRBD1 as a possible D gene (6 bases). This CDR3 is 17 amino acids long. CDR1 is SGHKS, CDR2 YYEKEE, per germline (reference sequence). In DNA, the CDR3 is TGTGCGAGCAGCTTGTTCCCGGGACAAGGGAAGAGGGCTGAAGCTTTCTTT. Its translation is CASSLFPGQGKRAEAFF.

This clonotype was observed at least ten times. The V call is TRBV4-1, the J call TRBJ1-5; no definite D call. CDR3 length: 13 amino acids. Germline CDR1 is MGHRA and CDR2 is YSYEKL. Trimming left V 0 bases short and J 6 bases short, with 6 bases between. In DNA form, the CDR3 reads TGCGCCAGCAGCCAAGACCTGAGTCAGCCCCAGCATTTT. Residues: CASSQDLSQPQHF.

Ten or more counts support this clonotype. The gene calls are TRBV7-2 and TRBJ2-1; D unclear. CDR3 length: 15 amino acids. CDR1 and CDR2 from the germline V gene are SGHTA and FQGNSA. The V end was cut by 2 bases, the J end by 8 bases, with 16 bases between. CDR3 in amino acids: CASSLPRRPGDEQFF. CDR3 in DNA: TGTGCCAGCAGCTTACCACGCCGTCCAGGCGATGAGCAGTTCTTC.

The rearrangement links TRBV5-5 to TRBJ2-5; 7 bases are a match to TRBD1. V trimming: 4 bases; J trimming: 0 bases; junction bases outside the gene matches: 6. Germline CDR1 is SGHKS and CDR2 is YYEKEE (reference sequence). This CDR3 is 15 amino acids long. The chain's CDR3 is CASSPGQLYQETQYF. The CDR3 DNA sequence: TGTGCCAGCAGCCCGGGACAGCTGTACCAAGAGACCCAGTACTTC.

CDR3 nucleotide sequence: TGTGCCAGGGGACTAGCGGGGGAGGCCTACAATGAGCAGTTCTTC. The encoded protein is CARGLAGEAYNEQFF. The rearrangement uses TRBV7-3 and TRBJ2-1; 14 bases are shared with TRBD2. After removal of 9 bases from V and 2 bases from J, the junction contained 3 bases not matched to a gene. There are 15 residues in the CDR3. Looked up from germline, CDR1 is SGHTA and CDR2 is FQGTGA.

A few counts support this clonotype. The CDR3 loop reads CASSYGGDRSYNSPLHF. DNA of the CDR3: TGTGCCAGCAGCTATGGGGGGGACAGATCCTATAATTCACCCCTCCACTTT. V gene TRBV7-9 combines with J gene TRBJ1-6; 7 nucleotides align to TRBD1. Germline CDR1 SEHNR, CDR2 FQNEAQ (reference sequence). The CDR3 has 17 amino acids. J lost 1 base, V lost 4 bases, and 7 bases had no gene match. The whole variable domain, filled in from reference TRBV7-9 and TRBJ1-6, reads DTGVSQNPRHKITKRGQNVTFRCDPISEHNRLYWYRQTLGQGPEFLTYFQNEAQLEKSRLLSDRFSAERPKGSFSTLEIQRTEQGDSAMYLCASSYGGDRSYNSPLHFGNGTRLTVT.

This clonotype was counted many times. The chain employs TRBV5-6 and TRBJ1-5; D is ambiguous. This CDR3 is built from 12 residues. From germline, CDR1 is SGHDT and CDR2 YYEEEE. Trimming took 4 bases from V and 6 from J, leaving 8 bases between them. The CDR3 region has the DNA TGTGCCAGCAGCCGGGTCGGTCAGCCCCAGCATTTT. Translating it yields CASSRVGQPQHF.

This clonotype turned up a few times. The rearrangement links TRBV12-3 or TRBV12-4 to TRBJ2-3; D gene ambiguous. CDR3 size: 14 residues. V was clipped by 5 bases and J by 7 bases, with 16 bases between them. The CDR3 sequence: CASSDYTRHNTQYF. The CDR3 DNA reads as TGTGCCAGCAGTGATTATACTCGACACAATACGCAGTATTTT.

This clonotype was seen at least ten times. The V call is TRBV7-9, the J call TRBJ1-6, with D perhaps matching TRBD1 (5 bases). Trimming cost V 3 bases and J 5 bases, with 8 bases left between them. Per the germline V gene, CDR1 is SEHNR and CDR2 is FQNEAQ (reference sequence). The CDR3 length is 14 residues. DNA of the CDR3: TGTGCCAGCAGCTTTGGGGCAGATAATTCACCCCTCCACTTT. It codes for CASSFGADNSPLHF. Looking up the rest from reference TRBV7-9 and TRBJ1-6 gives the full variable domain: DTGVSQNPRHKITKRGQNVTFRCDPISEHNRLYWYRQTLGQGPEFLTYFQNEAQLEKSRLLSDRFSAERPKGSFSTLEIQRTEQGDSAMYLCASSFGADNSPLHFGNGTRLTVT.

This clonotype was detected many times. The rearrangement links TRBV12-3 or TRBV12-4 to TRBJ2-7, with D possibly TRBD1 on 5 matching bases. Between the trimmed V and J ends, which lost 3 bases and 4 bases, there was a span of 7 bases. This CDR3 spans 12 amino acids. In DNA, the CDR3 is TGTGCCAGCAGTTTGGGGCGTTACGAGCAGTACGTC. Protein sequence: CASSLGRYEQYV.

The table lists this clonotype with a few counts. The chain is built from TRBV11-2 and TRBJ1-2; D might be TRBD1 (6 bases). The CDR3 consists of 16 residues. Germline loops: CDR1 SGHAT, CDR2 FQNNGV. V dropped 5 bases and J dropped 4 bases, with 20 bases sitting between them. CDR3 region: CASSAAGDGGIYGYTF. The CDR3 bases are TGTGCCAGCAGCGCAGCAGGGGACGGCGGGATCTATGGCTACACCTTC.

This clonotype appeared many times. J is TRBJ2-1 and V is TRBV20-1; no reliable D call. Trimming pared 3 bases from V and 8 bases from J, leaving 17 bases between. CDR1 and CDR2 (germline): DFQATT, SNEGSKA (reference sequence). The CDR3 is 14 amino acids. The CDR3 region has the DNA TGCAGTGCTAGTGTAAGTCTAGTCAGCGATGAGCAGTTCTTC. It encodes CSASVSLVSDEQFF.